This TCR beta chain was sequenced during a study of cytomegalovirus exposure and HLA in healthy donors. Background on the study: T cells numbering around 190 million yielded more than 100 million unique TCR beta sequences in an earlier analysis.

Donors sampled were nominally healthy, though unrecorded immune exposures were likely. This CDR3 region has 13 residues. Germline CDR1 reads MNHEY; CDR2 reads SMNVEV (reference sequence). The PCR was carried out with 60 Vbeta primers and 13 Jbeta primers. Profiled with immunoSEQ multiplex PCR; TCRdb holds only in-frame clones, not every one. Of 100,000 to 130,000 clones listed, more than 70% are singletons. Remarks on this clone: Antigen: not known. A read error may account for a junction end that differs from germline.

Study-level findings and limits: Excluded were some V segments that proved indistinguishable, including TRBV6-2 and TRBV6-3. A later look showed TCR association rates differing by HLA locus, highest for DRB1 and lowest for HLA-C.

The sequence came from a young man in good health and CMV-seronegative. Sequencing input: PBMCs. The J gene is TRBJ1-1, the V gene TRBV27; maybe TRBD1 (6 bases). CDR3 bases: TGTGCCAGCAGTTTATTTAGGACAGCACCCTTGATCTTT. This translates into CASSLFRTAPLIF.